This TCR beta chain was recorded in a study of response to subunit inactivated influenza vaccine. TCRdb itself ran the RT-PCR reads through MiXCR, one entry per CDR3 protein. The sample has 400,000 to 550,000 distinct CDR3 sequences; less than 30% are singletons. This clonotype was found a few times. The CDR3 loop spans 13 amino acids. V lost 2 bases and J 9 bases, leaving 11 bases between the germline ends. The sequence was obtained from a man in his fifties or sixties who received an inactivated influenza vaccine. The V gene is TRBV12-3 or TRBV12-4, the J gene TRBJ1-5; D unresolved. The sequences come from CD4+ T cells sorted from PBMCs, collected 5 days after vaccination. The CDR3 DNA reads TGTGCCAGCAGTTTACTGCCTGTGGGGCCCCAGCATTTT. It encodes CASSLLPVGPQHF.